The 22 T cell receptor beta chains below were found in one sample sequenced in a study of blood T cell repertoires in COVID-19. Using immunoSEQ multiplex PCR, the repertoire was profiled, and TCRdb retains in-frame clones only, with some absent. The table records 250,000 to 300,000 clones, over 75% of them present only once. Sequenced input: PBMCs or T cells enriched from blood (not recorded which). The receptors were gathered from a woman in her 30s who had recovered from COVID-19.

The V gene is TRBV3-1 (or the pseudogene TRBV3-2), the J gene TRBJ1-6; TRBD1 matches 8 bases. V trimming: 5 bases; J trimming: 3 bases; junction bases outside the gene matches: 6. Germline CDR1 is LGHDT and CDR2 is YNNKEL (reference sequence). This CDR3 has 16 residues. Written as DNA, the CDR3 is TGTGCCAGCAGCAAGACAGGGGCGAACTATAATTCACCCCTCCACTTT. It is translated as CASSKTGANYNSPLHF.

This chain joins TRBV28 and TRBJ1-5; 7 bases fit TRBD1. Germline V gives CDR1 MDHEN, CDR2 SYDVKM. V gave up 5 bases and J gave up 6 bases; unmatched junction bases: 4. This CDR3 spans 13 amino acids. CDR3 sequence reads: CASSRQGTQPQHF. Written as DNA, the CDR3 is TGTGCCAGCAGTAGACAGGGAACTCAGCCCCAGCATTTT.

V gene TRBV18 combines with J gene TRBJ2-7; TRBD2 matches 7 bases. Germline lookup yields CDR1 KGHSH and CDR2 LQKENI. Trimming at V came to 1 base and at J to 0 bases, leaving 12 bases not matched to a gene. The length of the CDR3 is 18 residues. CDR3 amino acids: CASSPLLPSGTSSYEQYF. CDR3 bases: TGTGCCAGCTCACCACTTTTACCTAGCGGAACAAGCTCCTACGAGCAGTACTTC.

This chain connects TRBV28 to TRBJ2-7; perhaps TRBD1 as D (6 bases). The CDR3 is 15 residues long. Germline V CDR1 and CDR2: MDHEN, SYDVKM. Trimming removed 4 bases from V and 4 bases from J, with 17 bases in between. The CDR3 here is CASSSSQGRRYEQYF. The CDR3 coding sequence is TGTGCCAGCAGTTCGTCTCAGGGGCGGAGGTACGAGCAGTACTTC.

This chain joins TRBV29-1 and TRBJ2-1; TRBD1 matches 7 bases. Per germline, CDR1 SQVTM and CDR2 ANQGSEA. There are 13 residues in the CDR3. V was clipped by 7 bases and J by 7 bases; unmatched bases: 10. The CDR3 sequence: CSAIRTGRNEQFF. CDR3 bases: TGCAGCGCCATCCGGACAGGTCGAAATGAGCAGTTCTTC.

V usage is TRBV6-2 or TRBV6-3 and J usage is TRBJ2-1; D is undetermined. Germline lookup yields CDR1 MNHEY and CDR2 SVGEGT. CDR3 length: 15 residues. The V end was cut by 5 bases, the J end by 1 base, with 12 bases between. The CDR3 is CASSPFSESYNEQFF. The CDR3, as DNA: TGTGCCAGCAGTCCCTTCTCGGAGTCCTACAATGAGCAGTTCTTC.

The CDR3 DNA reads TGTGCCTCCGATTCGGGGAACCAGGGGCCCTATAATTCACCCCTCCACTTT. This codes for CASDSGNQGPYNSPLHF. The rearrangement links TRBV30 to TRBJ1-6; a possible D gene is TRBD1 (6 bases). Germline CDR1 reads GTSNPN; CDR2 reads SVGIG (reference sequence). The CDR3 length is 17 residues. With 7 bases removed from V and 2 bases from J, the gap between germline ends came to 21 bases. The entire variable domain, with the rest obtained from reference TRBV30 and TRBJ1-6, is as follows: SQTIHQWPATLVQPVGSPLSLECTVEGTSNPNLYWYRQAAGRGLQLLFYSVGIGQISSEVPQNLSASRPQDRQFILSSKKLLLSDSGFYLCASDSGNQGPYNSPLHFGNGTRLTVT.

This chain connects TRBV5-4 to TRBJ2-7, with D possibly matching TRBD1 (6 bases). CDR3 length equals 15 residues. Trimming pared 2 bases from V and 9 bases from J, leaving 21 bases between. Germline-derived CDR1 and CDR2 are SGHNT and YYREEE (reference sequence). Here the CDR3 DNA reads TGTGCCAGCAGCTTCGAAAACAGGGAAGGGGAAGGGCAGTACTTC. It yields the protein CASSFENREGEGQYF.

The V and J genes are TRBV18 and TRBJ2-2; 11 nucleotides agree with TRBD1. Unmatched junction bases numbered 0, after V lost 2 bases and J lost 4 bases. The CDR3 covers 15 residues. Germline CDR1 and CDR2: KGHSH and LQKENI. The chain's CDR3 is CASSPGTGGTGELFF. CDR3 sequence (DNA): TGTGCCAGCTCACCAGGGACAGGGGGCACCGGGGAGCTGTTTTTT.

The chain has TRBV7-6 and TRBJ2-5; 7 bases line up with TRBD2. The V and J ends lost 4 bases and 0 bases, in that order; junction bases with no gene match: 8. Germline V gene sequence: CDR1 SGHVS, CDR2 FNYEAQ. CDR3 length: 16 amino acids. Here the CDR3 DNA reads TGTGCCAGCAGCTCCCCGACTAGCACGTACCAAGAGACCCAGTACTTC. Residues: CASSSPTSTYQETQYF.

The chain uses TRBV4-1 and TRBJ2-7; the match to TRBD1 covers 7 bases. Trimming at V came to 2 bases and at J to 4 bases, leaving 5 bases not matched to a gene. CDR3 length: 14 residues. Germline assignment: CDR1 MGHRA and CDR2 YSYEKL. CDR3 loop: CASSQLKTGYEQYF. The CDR3 region has the DNA TGCGCCAGCAGCCAACTCAAGACAGGGTACGAGCAGTACTTC.

The genes are TRBV27 and TRBJ2-3; 11 bases match TRBD1. CDR3 length: 15 residues. CDR1 and CDR2 (germline): MNHEY, SMNVEV (reference sequence). V trimming: 1 base; J trimming: 6 bases; junction bases outside the gene matches: 3. The CDR3 DNA follows: TGTGCCAGCAGTTTATGGACAGGGGGCATCGATACGCAGTATTTT. As protein: CASSLWTGGIDTQYF.

The rearrangement uses TRBV21-1 and TRBJ1-2; the table's D call, TRBD1, was not checked against the DNA. TRBV21-1 is a listed pseudogene. This CDR3 is built from 17 residues. Written as DNA, the CDR3 is TGTGCCAGCAGCGGCATCCTACAGGGGACAACTAACTATGGCTACACCTTC. This codes for CASSGILQGTTNYGYTF.

This chain uses TRBV6-2 or TRBV6-3 with TRBJ2-2; TRBD2 might be the D (6 bases). This CDR3 region has 17 residues. The germline CDR1 and CDR2 sequences are MNHEY and SVGEGT. The ends were cut back, 2 bases at V and 4 bases at J, with 17 bases in the middle. This CDR3 reads CASSYPSGTYFTGELFF. Here the CDR3 DNA reads TGTGCCAGCAGTTACCCTTCCGGGACTTACTTCACCGGGGAGCTGTTTTTT.

V gene TRBV27 combines with J gene TRBJ2-5, with 8 bases that match TRBD2. CDR3 length: 15 residues. J lost 2 bases, V lost 3 bases, and 5 bases had no gene match. CDR1 is MNHEY, CDR2 SMNVEV, per germline (reference sequence). The CDR3 loop reads CASSLITSGQETQYF. The CDR3 DNA reads TGTGCCAGCAGTTTGATAACTAGCGGACAAGAGACCCAGTACTTC.

V usage is TRBV7-2 and J usage is TRBJ1-1; D is undetermined. V was cut by 5 bases and J by 3 bases, with 7 bases left in between. The CDR3 runs 12 residues. The germline V gene encodes CDR1 SGHTA and CDR2 FQGNSA. The CDR3: CASSHGDTEAFF. The CDR3 DNA is TGTGCCAGCAGCCACGGGGACACTGAAGCTTTCTTT.

The rearrangement links TRBV15 to TRBJ1-4, with TRBD1 matching over 8 bases. V trimming: 6 bases; J trimming: 7 bases; junction bases outside the gene matches: 7. Germline CDR1 reads LNHNV; CDR2 reads YYDKDF (reference sequence). This CDR3 spans 14 amino acids. The CDR3: CATRKDRVGEKLFF. As DNA, the CDR3 is TGTGCCACCAGAAAGGACAGGGTGGGTGAAAAACTGTTTTTT.

This sequence joins TRBV7-8 and TRBJ2-2, with TRBD2 matching over 11 bases. V trimming: 5 bases; J trimming: 0 bases; junction bases outside the gene matches: 26. This CDR3 spans 24 amino acids. The germline V gene encodes CDR1 SGHVS and CDR2 FQNEAQ. For the CDR3, the DNA is TGTGCCAGCAGCCCCATCCGGCGGCTAGCGGGAGGCACCTCTACCTTCACGAACACCGGGGAGCTGTTTTTT. Amino acid sequence: CASSPIRRLAGGTSTFTNTGELFF. Supplemented by reference TRBV7-8 and TRBJ2-2, the full variable domain reads GAGVSQSPRYKVAKRGQDVALRCDPISGHVSLFWYQQALGQGPEFLTYFQNEAQLDKSGLPSDRFFAERPEGSVSTLKIQRTQQEDSAVYLCASSPIRRLAGGTSTFTNTGELFFGEGSRLTVL.

The chain links TRBV27 to TRBJ2-7; possibly TRBD1 for D (5 bases). Per the germline V gene, CDR1 is MNHEY and CDR2 is SMNVEV (reference sequence). Trimming removed 4 bases from V and 7 bases from J, with 8 bases in between. This CDR3 is 11 amino acids long. The DNA of the CDR3 is TGTGCCAGCAGTTCTTACAGGGAGCAGTACTTC. Translation: CASSSYREQYF.

The V call is TRBV30, the J call TRBJ2-1; the D gene is possibly TRBD2 (6 bases). Germline V gives CDR1 GTSNPN, CDR2 SVGIG (reference sequence). The CDR3 consists of 11 residues. The V end lost 1 base, the J end lost 12 bases, and 10 bases lay between the germline ends. The DNA of the CDR3 is TGTGCCTGGAGTGGCGGGGTTGGGCAGTTCTTC. Residues: CAWSGGVGQFF.

This clone came up once. The V gene is TRBV28, the J gene TRBJ1-2; D gene ambiguous. The V end was cut by 6 bases, the J end by 4 bases, with 12 bases between. This CDR3 spans 13 amino acids. Germline lookup yields CDR1 MDHEN and CDR2 SYDVKM. The CDR3 sequence is CASRAPSLYGYTF. Here the CDR3 DNA reads TGTGCCAGCAGGGCCCCATCCCTCTATGGCTACACCTTC.

The rearrangement joins TRBV19 to TRBJ1-1, with D tentatively TRBD1 (5 bases). The V and J ends lost 4 bases and 3 bases respectively, with 18 bases between them. The germline V gene has CDR1 LNHDA and CDR2 SQIVND (reference sequence). This CDR3 comprises 16 residues. The CDR3 region is CASSKYHGASDTEAFF. The CDR3 region has the DNA TGTGCCAGTAGTAAATACCATGGGGCTTCGGACACTGAAGCTTTCTTT.